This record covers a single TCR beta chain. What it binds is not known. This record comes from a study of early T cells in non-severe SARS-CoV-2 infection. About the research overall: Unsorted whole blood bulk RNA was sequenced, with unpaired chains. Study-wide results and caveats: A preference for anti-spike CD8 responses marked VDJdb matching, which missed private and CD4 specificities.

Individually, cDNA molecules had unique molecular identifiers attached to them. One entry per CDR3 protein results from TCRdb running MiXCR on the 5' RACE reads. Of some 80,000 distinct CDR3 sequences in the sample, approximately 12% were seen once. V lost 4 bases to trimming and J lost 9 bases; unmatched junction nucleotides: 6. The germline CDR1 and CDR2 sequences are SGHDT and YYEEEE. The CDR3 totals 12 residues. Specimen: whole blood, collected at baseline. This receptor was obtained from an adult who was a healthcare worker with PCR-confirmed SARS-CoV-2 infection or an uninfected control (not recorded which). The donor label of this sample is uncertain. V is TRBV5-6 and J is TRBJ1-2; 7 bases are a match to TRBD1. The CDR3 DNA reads TGTGCCAGCAGCGCGGACAGGACGCGCTACACCTTC. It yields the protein CASSADRTRYTF.